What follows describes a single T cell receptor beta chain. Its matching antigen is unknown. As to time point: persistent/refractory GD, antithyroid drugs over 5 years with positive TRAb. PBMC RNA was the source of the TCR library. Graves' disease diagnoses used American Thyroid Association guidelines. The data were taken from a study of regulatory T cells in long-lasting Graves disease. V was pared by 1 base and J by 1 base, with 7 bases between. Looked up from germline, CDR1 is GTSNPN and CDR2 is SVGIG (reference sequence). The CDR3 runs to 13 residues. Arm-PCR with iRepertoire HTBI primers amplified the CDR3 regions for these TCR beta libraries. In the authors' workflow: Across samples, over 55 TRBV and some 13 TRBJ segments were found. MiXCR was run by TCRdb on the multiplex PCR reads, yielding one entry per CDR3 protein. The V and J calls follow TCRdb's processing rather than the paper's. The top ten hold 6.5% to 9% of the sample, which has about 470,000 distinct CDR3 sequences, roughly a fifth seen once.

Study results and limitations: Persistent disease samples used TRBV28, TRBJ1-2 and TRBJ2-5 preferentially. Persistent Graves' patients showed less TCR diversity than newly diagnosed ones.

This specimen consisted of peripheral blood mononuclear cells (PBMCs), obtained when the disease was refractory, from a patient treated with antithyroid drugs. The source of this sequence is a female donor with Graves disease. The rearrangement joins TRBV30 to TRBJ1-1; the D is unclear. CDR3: CAWSDRANTEAFF. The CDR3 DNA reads TGTGCCTGGAGTGATAGGGCGAACACTGAAGCTTTCTTT.